The rows below give T cell receptor beta chains drawn from one sample of a study of cytomegalovirus exposure and HLA in healthy donors. Using immunoSEQ multiplex PCR, the repertoire was profiled, and TCRdb retains in-frame clones only, with some absent. The sample consists of 150,000 or so clones, around four fifths of them appearing once. The sample consisted of PBMCs. The source is a man between 45 and 60 years old in good health and CMV-seropositive. Both conserved end residues are part of each CDR3. Fields, in order: J gene, clone size, D gene, CDR3 length, V gene, CDR3 protein, CDR3 DNA. A D gene is named only where the DNA matches it firmly. Size is stated for part of the rows, as once, few or many counts, or as a class when the clone is expanded.

TRBJ1-5,-,-,13,TRBV7-9,CASSLTGNQPQHF,TGTGCCAGCAGCTTAACAGGGAATCAGCCCCAGCATTTT
TRBJ1-6,-,TRBD1,13,TRBV29-1,CSAQTGPDSPLHF,TGCAGCGCCCAGACAGGGCCAGATTCACCCCTCCACTTT
TRBJ1-3,-,-,16,TRBV5-1,CASSPWTGSSGNTIYF,TGCGCCAGCAGCCCGTGGACGGGATCCTCTGGAAACACCATATATTTT
TRBJ2-7,-,-,15,TRBV5-4,CASSPYVTFPYEQYF,TGTGCCAGCAGCCCCTACGTAACCTTCCCCTACGAGCAGTACTTC
TRBJ1-1,-,-,11,TRBV30,CAWSVETEAFF,TGTGCCTGGAGTGTGGAGACTGAAGCTTTCTTT
TRBJ2-6,-,-,15,TRBV7-3,CASSPTKSGANVLTF,TGTGCCAGCAGCCCCACAAAGTCTGGGGCCAACGTCCTGACTTTC
TRBJ2-1,-,TRBD2,15,TRBV28,CASSFPGTRAGEQFF,TGTGCCAGCAGTTTCCCCGGGACTAGAGCTGGTGAGCAGTTCTTC
TRBJ1-5,-,-,16,TRBV23-1,CASSQSGGFPNQPQHF,TGCGCCAGCAGTCAATCGGGGGGATTTCCCAATCAGCCCCAGCATTTT
TRBJ2-7,once,TRBD1,15,TRBV28,CASSLSGTGTYEQYF,TGTGCCAGCAGTTTATCGGGGACAGGGACCTACGAGCAGTACTTC
TRBJ2-1,-,TRBD2,16,TRBV13,CASSPTRTSGSNEQFF,TGTGCCAGCAGCCCTACCAGGACTAGCGGGAGCAATGAGCAGTTCTTC
TRBJ1-6,-,-,15,TRBV4-2,CASSLRPSYNSPLHF,TGTGCCAGCAGCCTCCGACCTAGCTATAATTCACCCCTCCACTTT
TRBJ2-1,-,TRBD2,16,TRBV7-6,CASSLGSGLAGNEQFF,TGTGCCAGCAGCTTAGGGTCGGGACTAGCAGGCAATGAGCAGTTCTTC
TRBJ2-7,-,TRBD2,16,TRBV10-2,CASSALAGGPSYEQYF,TGCGCCAGCAGTGCACTAGCGGGAGGGCCCTCCTACGAGCAGTACTTC
TRBJ2-5,few,-,17,TRBV2,CASSEGGGLGPTETQYF,TGTGCCAGCAGTGAAGGGGGGGGGCTAGGACCCACGGAGACCCAGTACTTC
TRBJ1-3,-,-,13,TRBV6-1,CASSTGYGNTIYF,TGTGCCAGCAGTACAGGGTATGGAAACACCATATATTTT
TRBJ2-3,-,TRBD2,16,TRBV5-6,CASSLGLAAGGDTQYF,TGTGCCAGCAGCTTGGGACTAGCGGCCGGTGGGGATACGCAGTATTTT
TRBJ2-6,once,TRBD2,20,TRBV6-8,CASSYSSWSGASSGANVLTF,TGTGCCAGCAGTTACTCCTCTTGGAGCGGGGCCTCCTCTGGGGCCAACGTCCTGACTTTC
TRBJ1-4,-,-,13,TRBV7-2,CASSLMAGEKLFF,TGTGCCAGCAGCTTAATGGCAGGTGAAAAACTGTTTTTT
TRBJ2-3,-,-,12,TRBV29-1,CSVEDQADTQYF,TGCAGCGTTGAAGATCAGGCAGATACGCAGTATTTT
TRBJ2-7,once,TRBD1,14,TRBV11-2,CASSLGTGGREQYF,TGTGCCAGCAGCTTAGGGACAGGGGGCCGGGAGCAGTACTTC
TRBJ1-2,-,-,16,TRBV4-2,CASSQDGQVSFYGYTF,TGTGCCAGCAGCCAAGATGGGCAGGTCTCCTTCTATGGCTACACCTTC
TRBJ1-1,few,-,13,TRBV7-6,CASSSSFNTEAFF,TGTGCCAGCAGCTCGAGTTTTAACACTGAAGCTTTCTTT
TRBJ2-2,-,TRBD2,15,TRBV19,CASIRTSGRAGELFF,TGTGCCAGTATTCGGACTAGCGGGAGGGCCGGGGAGCTGTTTTTT
TRBJ1-2,few,TRBD1,13,TRBV27,CASSQGQNYGYTF,TGTGCCAGCAGTCAGGGACAGAACTATGGCTACACCTTC
TRBJ1-1,-,-,14,TRBV2,CASSRYRVGTEAFF,TGTGCCAGCAGTCGATACAGGGTTGGAACTGAAGCTTTCTTT
TRBJ2-1,-,-,15,TRBV7-2,CASSFRVISYNEQFF,TGTGCCAGCAGCTTTCGAGTCATCTCCTACAATGAGCAGTTCTTC
TRBJ1-1,-,TRBD1,14,TRBV7-9,CASSLLQGDTEAFF,TGTGCCAGCAGCTTATTGCAGGGGGACACTGAAGCTTTCTTT
TRBJ2-2,-,TRBD2,18,TRBV9,CASSVRTSGGPNTGELFF,TGTGCCAGCAGCGTCAGGACTAGCGGGGGACCGAACACCGGGGAGCTGTTTTTT
TRBJ1-3,-,TRBD1,15,TRBV9,CASSALQGSGNTIYF,TGTGCCAGCAGCGCTTTACAGGGGTCCGGAAACACCATATATTTT
TRBJ2-5,-,TRBD2,14,TRBV7-9,CASSSGTMGETQYF,TGTGCCAGCAGCTCGGGGACTATGGGGGAGACCCAGTACTTC
TRBJ1-2,-,-,15,TRBV5-6,CASSSGLQGWYGYTF,TGTGCCAGCAGCTCCGGTTTACAGGGTTGGTATGGCTACACCTTC
TRBJ1-2,-,TRBD1,14,TRBV5-1,CASSLDGQGYGYTF,TGCGCCAGCAGCTTGGACGGACAGGGCTATGGCTACACCTTC